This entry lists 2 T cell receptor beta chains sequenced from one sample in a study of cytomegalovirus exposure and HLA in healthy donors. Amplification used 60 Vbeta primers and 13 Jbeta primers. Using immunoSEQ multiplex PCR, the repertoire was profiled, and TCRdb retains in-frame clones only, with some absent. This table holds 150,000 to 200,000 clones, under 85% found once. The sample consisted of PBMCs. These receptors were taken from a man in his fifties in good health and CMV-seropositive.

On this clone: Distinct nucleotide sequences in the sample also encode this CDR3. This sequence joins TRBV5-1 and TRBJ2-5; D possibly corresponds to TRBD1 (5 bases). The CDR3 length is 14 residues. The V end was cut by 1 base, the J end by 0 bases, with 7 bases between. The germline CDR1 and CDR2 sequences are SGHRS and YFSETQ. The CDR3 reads CASSLLGDQETQYF. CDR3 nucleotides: TGCGCCAGCAGCTTGTTAGGGGACCAAGAGACCCAGTACTTC.

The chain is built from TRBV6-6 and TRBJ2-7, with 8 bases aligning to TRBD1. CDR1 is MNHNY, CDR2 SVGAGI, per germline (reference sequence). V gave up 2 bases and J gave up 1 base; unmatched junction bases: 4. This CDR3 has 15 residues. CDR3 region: CASSYTTGGSYEQYF. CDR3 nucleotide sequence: TGTGCCAGCAGTTACACAACAGGGGGATCCTACGAGCAGTACTTC.